What follows is one T cell receptor beta chain and its context. The CDR3 contains 13 residues. V was clipped by 9 bases and J by 4 bases; unmatched bases: 5. CDR1 is SGHKS and CDR2 is YYEKEE in the germline V gene (reference sequence). The sample comes from a study of blood T cell repertoires in COVID-19. Across the whole study: COVID-19 samples collected from the United States, Italy and Spain covered acute and convalescent phases. PBMCs, B-cell-depleted T cells, or T cells provided the cDNA or gDNA that made up the material.

How the authors handled the data: Cell counts per sample came from amplifying reference gene primers. Method: immunoSEQ multiplex PCR; TCRdb's copy keeps in-frame clones and lacks some. V and J calls and clone size follow that table, whereas D and trimming were derived from the DNA. The repertoire has fewer than 75,000 clones, 70% to 90% of them found once; the top ten carry around 3.9%. Input material: peripheral blood. This rearrangement joins TRBV5-5 to TRBJ2-2; 8 bases are a match to TRBD1. The clonotype was recovered from a man aged 65 to 79 with acute or convalescent COVID-19. The DNA for the CDR3 is TGTGCCACGGACAGGGCCCCCACCGGGGAGCTGTTTTTT. Translation gives CATDRAPTGELFF.